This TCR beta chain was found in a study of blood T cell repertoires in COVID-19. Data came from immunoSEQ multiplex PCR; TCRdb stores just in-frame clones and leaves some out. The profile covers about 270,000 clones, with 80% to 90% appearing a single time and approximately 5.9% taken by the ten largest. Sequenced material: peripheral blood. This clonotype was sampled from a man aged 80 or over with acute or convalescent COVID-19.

CDR3 protein: CASSQKTGVDVMDTQYF. CDR3 in DNA: TGCGCCAGCAGCCAAAAAACAGGGGTTGATGTTATGGATACGCAGTATTTT. The chain combines TRBV4-1 with TRBJ2-3; 7 bases are a match to TRBD1. Germline CDR1 and CDR2: MGHRA and YSYEKL. The ends lost 2 bases at V and 6 bases at J; junction bases unmatched: 14. This CDR3 is 17 amino acids long.